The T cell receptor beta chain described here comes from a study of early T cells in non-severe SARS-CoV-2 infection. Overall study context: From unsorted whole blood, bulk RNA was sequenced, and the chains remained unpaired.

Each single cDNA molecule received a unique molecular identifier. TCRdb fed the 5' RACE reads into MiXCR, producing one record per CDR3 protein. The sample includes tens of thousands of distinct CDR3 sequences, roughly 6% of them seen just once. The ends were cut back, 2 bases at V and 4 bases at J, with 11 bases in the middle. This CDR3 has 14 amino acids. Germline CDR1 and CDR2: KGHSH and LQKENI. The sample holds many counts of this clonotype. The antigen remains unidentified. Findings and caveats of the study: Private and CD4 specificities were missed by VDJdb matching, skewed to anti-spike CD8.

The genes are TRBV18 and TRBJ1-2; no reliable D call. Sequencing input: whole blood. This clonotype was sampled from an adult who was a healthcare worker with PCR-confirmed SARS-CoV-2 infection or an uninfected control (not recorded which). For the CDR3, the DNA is TGTGCCAGCTCACCATCGAAGGACCCCTATGGCTACACCTTC. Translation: CASSPSKDPYGYTF.